This T cell receptor (beta chain) was captured by sequencing in a study of spatial heterogeneity in lung cancer. About the research overall: The follow-up PBMC samples were sequenced whenever they were available. The median time to follow-up was two to three years after resection. Beta-chain sequences were consistently detected more often than alpha-chain sequences. Every unique TCR and UMI combination, on average, appeared more than ten times in raw reads.

This clonotype appeared a few times. Its antigen is undetermined. TCRdb reprocessed the 5' RACE reads via MiXCR and lists one record per CDR3 protein. This table holds 35,000 to 45,000 distinct CDR3 sequences, under 25% found once. Time point indicated: blood at routine non-recurrence follow-up after resection. Overall study results and limits: TCRs found ubiquitously expanded in tumor appeared in blood more at resection than at follow-up.

Germline V gene data show CDR1 as SGHDN and CDR2 as FVKESK. The V gene lost 0 bases and the J gene lost 4 bases, with 6 bases spanning the gap. This CDR3 comprises 13 residues. The clonotype was recovered from a female donor with early-stage non-small cell lung cancer. The chain links TRBV14 to TRBJ1-2; D is unclear. The source material was PBMCs, sampled at follow-up. In nucleotides, the CDR3 is TGTGCCAGCAGCCAAGATAGAACCTATGGCTACACCTTC. It yields the protein CASSQDRTYGYTF.